This TCR beta chain was identified during a study of read filtering for tumor transcriptome and immune sequencing. Study details: Revised staging placed eight or nine patients in R-ISS I, approximately 16 in II, about seven in III.

Germline V gene data show CDR1 as WNHNN and CDR2 as SYGVQD (reference sequence). V was cut by 2 bases and J by 2 bases, with 13 bases left in between. The CDR3 is made up of 15 amino acids. From roughly 400 ng of RNA, a library with molecular barcoded alpha/delta and beta/gamma adaptors was made. Each CDR3 protein is one row after TCRdb ran MiXCR on the reads. The sample consists of 62,000 or so distinct CDR3 sequences, 20% to 25% of them appearing once. This chain links TRBV10-1 with TRBJ2-7; D is unresolved. Sample: a population of CD138-negative cells sorted from bone marrow. The clonotype comes from a donor older than 35 with multiple myeloma. The CDR3 loop reads CASSEGQEPTYEQYF. The CDR3 coding sequence is TGCGCCAGCAGTGAGGGCCAGGAACCTACCTACGAGCAGTACTTC.